This TCR beta chain was obtained from a study of PD-1 blockade in classical Hodgkin lymphoma. Study findings and constraints: CD4+ TCR diversity, unlike CD8+, climbed significantly by C4D1.

With respect to this clone: Its antigen is not identified.

Every patient was affected by relapse after autologous stem cell transplantation, while exposure to brentuximab vedotin was not uniform. Thawed PBMCs supplied CD8+ T cells via magnetic negative selection. Between the trimmed V and J ends, which lost 3 bases and 4 bases, there was a span of 18 bases. Germline V gives CDR1 MDHEN, CDR2 SYDVKM. The CDR3 consists of 16 residues. Clones were sequenced by immunoSEQ multiplex PCR, and TCRdb holds only the in-frame ones, with some missing. The repertoire holds about 5,600 clones, 82% seen once, with 10% in the top ten. The rearrangement uses TRBV28 and TRBJ1-1; tentative D call: TRBD1 (5 bases). The origin of this receptor is a human donor with classical Hodgkin lymphoma. The sequencing here drew on CD8+ T cells from blood, taken at baseline. CDR3 sequence reads: CASSFPFLPGPTEAFF. The CDR3 DNA follows: TGTGCCAGCAGTTTTCCTTTCCTCCCGGGGCCCACTGAAGCTTTCTTT. The variable domain in full, with the rest retrieved from reference TRBV28 and TRBJ1-1, is DVKVTQSSRYLVKRTGEKVFLECVQDMDHENMFWYRQDPGLGLRLIYFSYDVKMKEKGDIPEGYSVSREKKERFSLILESASTNQTSMYLCASSFPFLPGPTEAFFGQGTRLTVV.